These 31 T cell receptor beta chains came from one sample sequenced in a study of identical twins. Each CDR3 protein gets one entry after TCRdb re-called the 5' RACE reads with MiXCR. This table holds roughly 540,000 distinct CDR3 sequences, roughly a fifth found once. The sample was also reused in another study, on T cells expressing NK-cell markers.

Sequenced: CD4+ T cells sorted from blood. The receptors come from a woman younger than 30 in good health.

The chain joins TRBV20-1 to TRBJ1-1; the D gene is possibly TRBD1 (6 bases). The germline gives CDR1 DFQATT, CDR2 SNEGSKA (reference sequence). Trimming left V 3 bases short and J 8 bases short, with 19 bases between. This CDR3 has 14 amino acids. The CDR3 is CSASGGGREGEAFF. The CDR3 nucleotides read TGCAGTGCTAGTGGCGGGGGCAGGGAGGGGGAAGCTTTCTTT.

V is TRBV7-2 and J is TRBJ2-1; 9 nucleotides match TRBD2. The CDR3 sequence is 17 residues long. The ends lost 5 bases at V and 7 bases at J; junction bases unmatched: 15. The germline gives CDR1 SGHTA, CDR2 FQGNSA. For the CDR3, the DNA is TGTGCCAGCAGCCCGTTGGCGAGGGCGGGGGGGCTAAATGAGCAGTTCTTC. Its translation is CASSPLARAGGLNEQFF.

The V and J genes are TRBV20-1 and TRBJ2-7; tentative D call: TRBD1 (5 bases). Germline CDR1 DFQATT, CDR2 SNEGSKA (reference sequence). Trimming removed 6 bases from V and 2 bases from J, with 20 bases in between. The CDR3 is 15 amino acids. The CDR3 bases are TGCAGTGCCACGGCCACCTTCCCAGGGACCTACGAGCAGTACTTC. Protein: CSATATFPGTYEQYF.

The chain combines TRBV19 with TRBJ1-2; the D gene is possibly TRBD1 (5 bases). Per germline, CDR1 LNHDA and CDR2 SQIVND (reference sequence). The CDR3 covers 13 residues. Trimming left V 7 bases short and J 2 bases short, with 11 bases between. CDR3 DNA sequence: TGTGCCAGTAATGACAGACCCAACTATGGCTACACCTTC. This codes for CASNDRPNYGYTF.

This clonotype was counted between two and nine times. The chain carries TRBV10-3 and TRBJ2-7; possible D gene TRBD2, 6 bases. The CDR3 contains 11 residues. The germline V and J ends were trimmed by 5 bases and 9 bases, with 11 bases remaining between them. CDR1 and CDR2 (germline): ENHRY, SYGVKD. CDR3 sequence reads: CAISPGTWQYF. The CDR3 DNA is TGTGCCATCAGTCCCGGGACTTGGCAGTACTTC.

The gene calls are TRBV20-1 and TRBJ1-2; D ambiguous. The V and J ends lost 2 bases and 1 base respectively, with 5 bases between them. The CDR3 covers 12 residues. The germline gives CDR1 DFQATT, CDR2 SNEGSKA (reference sequence). CDR3 residues: CSARTYNYGYTF. CDR3 sequence (DNA): TGCAGTGCTAGAACGTATAACTATGGCTACACCTTC.

The V gene is TRBV20-1, the J gene TRBJ2-3; 10 positions agree with TRBD2. J was trimmed by 3 bases and V by 4 bases; bases with no gene match: 4. Germline CDR1 DFQATT, CDR2 SNEGSKA (reference sequence). This CDR3 is 14 amino acids long. The CDR3 DNA reads TGCAGTGCTACACCGGGACTAGCGACAGATACGCAGTATTTT. Its translation: CSATPGLATDTQYF.

There are a few counts of this clonotype. V is TRBV5-1 and J is TRBJ2-1; maybe TRBD1 (6 bases). CDR3 length equals 14 residues. V gave up 0 bases and J gave up 5 bases, with 9 bases separating them. Germline assignment: CDR1 SGHRS and CDR2 YFSETQ. The CDR3 spells CASSLEGQNNEQFF. CDR3 nucleotides: TGCGCCAGCAGCTTGGAAGGACAGAACAATGAGCAGTTCTTC.

In its sample, this clonotype was seen many times. This sequence joins TRBV20-1 and TRBJ2-1, with D possibly TRBD2 on 6 matching bases. CDR1 and CDR2 from the germline V gene are DFQATT and SNEGSKA (reference sequence). The CDR3 consists of 15 residues. V lost 3 bases, J lost 0 bases, and 12 bases lay in between. The DNA of the CDR3 is TGCAGTGCTAGGGCGGGGACGAGCTCCTACAATGAGCAGTTCTTC. This codes for CSARAGTSSYNEQFF.

Many counts were recorded for this clonotype. The chain couples TRBV12-3 or TRBV12-4 to TRBJ2-3, with 8 nucleotides matching TRBD1. The CDR3 loop spans 15 amino acids. V was clipped by 6 bases and J by 2 bases; unmatched bases: 7. Here the CDR3 reads CASRDGQGFTDTQYF. The CDR3 nucleotides are TGTGCCAGCAGGGATGGACAGGGATTCACAGATACGCAGTATTTT.

The table lists this clonotype with a few counts. CDR3 nucleotide sequence: TGCGCCAGCAGCTTGGTGTCGTCAGTCTACGAGCAGTACTTC. Its translation: CASSLVSSVYEQYF. V is TRBV5-1 and J is TRBJ2-7; D is unclear. V lost 0 bases, J lost 3 bases, and 10 bases lay in between. This CDR3 has 14 residues. Germline CDR1 reads SGHRS; CDR2 reads YFSETQ. The full variable domain, in which reference TRBV5-1 and TRBJ2-7 provide the parts outside the CDR3, is KAGVTQTPRYLIKTRGQQVTLSCSPISGHRSVSWYQQTPGQGLQFLFEYFSETQRNKGNFPGRFSGRQFSNSRSEMNVSTLELGDSALYLCASSLVSSVYEQYFGPGTRLTVT.

The chain uses TRBV7-2 and TRBJ2-2; 7 nucleotides line up with TRBD2. There are 15 residues in the CDR3. Per the germline V gene, CDR1 is SGHTA and CDR2 is FQGNSA. J gave up 5 bases and V 5 bases, and 8 bases lay outside the gene matches. CDR3 in amino acids: CASSLGLGGTGELFF. The CDR3 coding sequence is TGTGCCAGCAGCCTCGGACTAGGCGGGACCGGGGAGCTGTTTTTT.

The CDR3 DNA follows: TGTGCCAGCAGCTTAGACGCGATCTATGGCTACACCTTC. It yields the protein CASSLDAIYGYTF. The chain is built from TRBV5-4 and TRBJ1-2; no firm D call. The germline V gene has CDR1 SGHNT and CDR2 YYREEE (reference sequence). This CDR3 has 13 amino acids. With 2 bases removed from V and 4 bases from J, the gap between germline ends came to 9 bases.

This clonotype was seen a few times. The chain couples TRBV7-2 to TRBJ2-5; 11 bases line up with TRBD1. Germline V CDR1 and CDR2: SGHTA, FQGNSA. Trimming took 4 bases from V and 7 from J; bases not matched to a gene: 11. This CDR3 comprises 16 residues. In nucleotides, the CDR3 is TGTGCCAGCAGCTCGGGACAGGGGGTCATGGTGGGGACCCAGTACTTC. This translates into CASSSGQGVMVGTQYF.

This clonotype was detected many times. The V and J genes are TRBV12-3 or TRBV12-4 and TRBJ2-1, with 8 nucleotides matching TRBD1. V shed 6 bases and J 8 bases; nucleotides not matched to a gene: 9. This CDR3 is built from 14 residues. CDR3 sequence reads: CASRGQGLAHEQFF. The CDR3 nucleotides are TGTGCCAGCAGAGGACAGGGTCTTGCCCATGAGCAGTTCTTC.

This clonotype occurred a few times. V usage is TRBV7-9 and J usage is TRBJ2-5, with no clear D. V was pared by 6 bases and J by 5 bases, with 13 bases between. The CDR3 has 13 residues. Germline assignment: CDR1 SEHNR and CDR2 FQNEAQ (reference sequence). The CDR3 sequence is CASRSKLEETQYF. The DNA for the CDR3 is TGTGCCAGCAGGTCTAAGTTGGAGGAGACCCAGTACTTC.

This clonotype turned up a few times. The chain couples TRBV7-8 to TRBJ1-1, with TRBD1 matching over 8 bases. There are 15 residues in the CDR3. V shed 5 bases and J 2 bases; nucleotides not matched to a gene: 7. Germline loops: CDR1 SGHVS, CDR2 FQNEAQ. CDR3 region: CASSRRTGQNTEAFF. The CDR3 DNA sequence: TGTGCCAGCAGCCGCAGGACAGGGCAAAACACTGAAGCTTTCTTT.

This clonotype was seen a handful of times. V is TRBV9 and J is TRBJ2-7; D is possibly TRBD2 (7 bases). The CDR3 length is 15 residues. V lost 4 bases and J lost 6, with 20 bases in between. Germline loops: CDR1 SGDLS, CDR2 YYNGEE. CDR3 protein: CASSPFRGGASEQYF. The DNA of the CDR3 is TGTGCCAGCAGCCCCTTTCGAGGGGGGGCCTCCGAGCAGTACTTC.

This clonotype has only a few counts. The genes are TRBV12-3 or TRBV12-4 and TRBJ1-4; 8 bases align to TRBD1. J was trimmed by 7 bases and V by 2 bases; bases with no gene match: 9. This CDR3 contains 16 residues. The CDR3 sequence is CASSLTDGTGAEKLFF. The CDR3 DNA is TGTGCCAGCAGTTTAACTGACGGGACAGGTGCTGAAAAACTGTTTTTT.

This clonotype was seen a single time. The chain joins TRBV5-1 to TRBJ1-4; D gene ambiguous. The CDR3 covers 14 residues. Trimming cost V 0 bases and J 8 bases, with 11 bases left between them. From germline, CDR1 is SGHRS and CDR2 YFSETQ. The CDR3 loop reads CASSLGIGKEKLFF. The DNA for the CDR3 is TGCGCCAGCAGCTTGGGAATAGGGAAGGAAAAACTGTTTTTT.

This rearrangement joins TRBV20-1 to TRBJ1-5, with D hard to call. Trimming removed 0 bases at V and 7 bases at J, with 19 bases between. The CDR3 consists of 16 residues. The germline V gene encodes CDR1 DFQATT and CDR2 SNEGSKA (reference sequence). The CDR3 loop is CSARDPDGRSGQPQHF. The CDR3 bases are TGCAGTGCTAGAGATCCGGACGGCCGATCCGGGCAGCCCCAGCATTTT.

This clonotype occurred a few times. The chain recombines TRBV7-8 with TRBJ2-3; the D gene could be TRBD1 or TRBD2 (7 bases each). Germline values: CDR1 SGHVS, CDR2 FQNEAQ. The V end lost 5 bases, the J end lost 5 bases, and 14 bases lay between the germline ends. CDR3 length: 14 amino acids. CDR3 DNA: TGTGCCAGCAGCGCCCAGGGGGAGGGAGATACGCAGTATTTT. It encodes CASSAQGEGDTQYF.

This CDR3 is CASSEAPGVRTDTQYF. In nucleotides, the CDR3 is TGTGCCAGCAGTGAAGCTCCCGGGGTGCGGACAGATACGCAGTATTTT. This chain connects TRBV6-1 to TRBJ2-3; perhaps TRBD2 as D (5 bases). CDR1 is MNHNS and CDR2 is SASEGT in the germline V gene. V gave up 0 bases and J gave up 3 bases, with 13 bases separating them. The CDR3 sequence is 16 residues long.

V and J are TRBV27 and TRBJ2-7; 10 bases are a match to TRBD1. The CDR3 is made up of 14 amino acids. Germline V gene data show CDR1 as MNHEY and CDR2 as SMNVEV (reference sequence). V gave up 6 bases and J gave up 4 bases; unmatched junction bases: 6. The CDR3 DNA follows: TGTGCCAGCAGGGATCCGGGACAGGGGTACGAGCAGTACTTC. Translating it yields CASRDPGQGYEQYF.

V gene TRBV7-2 combines with J gene TRBJ2-1; no definite D call. Trimming took off 2 bases at V and 10 bases at J, with 18 bases between the two ends. Germline V gives CDR1 SGHTA, CDR2 FQGNSA. This CDR3 contains 15 residues. This CDR3 reads CASSLSAVWAAEQFF. The CDR3 coding sequence is TGTGCCAGCAGCTTATCAGCCGTATGGGCCGCGGAGCAGTTCTTC.

The chain carries TRBV18 and TRBJ2-7; tentative D call: TRBD2 (5 bases). V lost 3 bases and J lost 2, with 11 bases in between. Per the germline V gene, CDR1 is KGHSH and CDR2 is LQKENI. The CDR3 is 14 amino acids. In DNA, the CDR3 is TGTGCCAGCTCACCCGGGAACGCCGCCTACGAGCAGTACTTC. Translated, it gives CASSPGNAAYEQYF.

This clonotype was observed a few times. This sequence joins TRBV30 and TRBJ2-1; D is possibly TRBD2 (6 bases). The CDR3 loop spans 13 amino acids. Germline CDR1 reads GTSNPN; CDR2 reads SVGIG (reference sequence). V lost 4 bases and J 5 bases, leaving 12 bases between the germline ends. In nucleotides, the CDR3 is TGTGCCTGGAATTGGGGCGGGAACAATGAGCAGTTCTTC. Amino acid sequence: CAWNWGGNNEQFF.

The genes are TRBV25-1 and TRBJ1-2; no firm D call. Trimming cost V 6 bases and J 5 bases, with 7 bases left between them. The CDR3 length is 11 residues. Looked up from germline, CDR1 is MGHDK and CDR2 is SYGVNS. In DNA, the CDR3 is TGTGCCAGCAGGGCGGAATATGGCTACACCTTC. Its translation is CASRAEYGYTF.

The rearrangement joins TRBV4-3 to TRBJ2-2, with a tentative D call TRBD1 (5 bases). CDR1 and CDR2 from the germline V gene are LGHNA and YSLEER. This CDR3 has 15 residues. Trimming shortened V by 8 bases and J by 5 bases, and 18 bases separated the two germline ends. The CDR3 DNA follows: TGCGCCAGCTCGAACGACAGAGGTCGGACCGGGGAGCTGTTTTTT. It specifies CASSNDRGRTGELFF.

This clonotype was seen ten or more times. The V gene is TRBV29-1, the J gene TRBJ2-2; a possible D gene is TRBD1 (5 bases). CDR3 length: 12 amino acids. V lost 6 bases and J lost 4, with 9 bases in between. Germline V lookup: CDR1 SQVTM, CDR2 ANQGSEA. The CDR3 DNA is TGCAGCGTCCATAGGGGCACCGGGGAGCTGTTTTTT. Translated, it gives CSVHRGTGELFF.

This clonotype has only a few counts. The J gene is TRBJ2-7, the V gene TRBV29-1; 8 nucleotides align to TRBD2. There are 16 residues in the CDR3. The V gene end was trimmed by 7 bases and the J gene end by 5 bases; junction bases not matched to a gene: 19. The germline CDR1 and CDR2 sequences are SQVTM and ANQGSEA. CDR3: CSALKRLAGLADEQYF. The CDR3 coding sequence is TGCAGCGCCCTAAAGAGATTAGCGGGGCTAGCTGACGAGCAGTACTTC.